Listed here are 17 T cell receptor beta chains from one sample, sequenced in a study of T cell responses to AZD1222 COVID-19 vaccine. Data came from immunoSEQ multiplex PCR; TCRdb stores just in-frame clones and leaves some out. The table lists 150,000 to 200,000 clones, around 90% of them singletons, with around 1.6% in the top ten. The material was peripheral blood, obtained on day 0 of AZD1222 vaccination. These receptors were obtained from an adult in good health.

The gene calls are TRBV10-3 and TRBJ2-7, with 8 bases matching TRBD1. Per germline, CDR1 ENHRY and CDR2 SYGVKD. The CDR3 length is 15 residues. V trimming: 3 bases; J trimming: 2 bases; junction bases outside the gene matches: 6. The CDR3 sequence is CAISDGDRLTYEQYF. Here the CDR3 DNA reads TGTGCCATCAGTGACGGGGACAGGCTCACCTACGAGCAGTACTTC.

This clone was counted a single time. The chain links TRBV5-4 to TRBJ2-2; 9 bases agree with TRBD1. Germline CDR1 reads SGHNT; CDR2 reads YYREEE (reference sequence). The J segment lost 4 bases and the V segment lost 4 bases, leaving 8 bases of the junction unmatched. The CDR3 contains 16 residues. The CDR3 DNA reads TGTGCCAGCAGCCGGTGGACAGGGGTAATCACCGGGGAGCTGTTTTTT. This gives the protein CASSRWTGVITGELFF. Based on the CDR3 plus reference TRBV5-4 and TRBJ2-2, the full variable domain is ETGVTQSPTHLIKTRGQQVTLRCSSQSGHNTVSWYQQALGQGPQFIFQYYREEENGRGNFPPRFSGLQFPNYSSELNVNALELDDSALYLCASSRWTGVITGELFFGEGSRLTVL.

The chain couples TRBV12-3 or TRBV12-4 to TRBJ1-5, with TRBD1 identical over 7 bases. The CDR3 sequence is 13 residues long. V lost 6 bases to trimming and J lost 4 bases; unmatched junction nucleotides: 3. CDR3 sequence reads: CASSPRGNQPQHF. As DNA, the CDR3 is TGTGCCAGCAGCCCCAGGGGGAATCAGCCCCAGCATTTT.

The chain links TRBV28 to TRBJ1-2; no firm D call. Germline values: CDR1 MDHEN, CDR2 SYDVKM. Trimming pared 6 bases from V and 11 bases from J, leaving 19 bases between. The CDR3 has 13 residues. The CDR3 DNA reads TGTGCCAGCAGCCGCCACTTGGGCGAGGGTTACACCTTC. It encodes CASSRHLGEGYTF.

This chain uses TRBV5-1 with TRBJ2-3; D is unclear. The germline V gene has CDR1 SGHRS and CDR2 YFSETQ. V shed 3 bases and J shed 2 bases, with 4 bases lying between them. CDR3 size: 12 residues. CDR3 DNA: TGCGCCAGCAGCTCACTCACAGATACGCAGTATTTT. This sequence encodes CASSSLTDTQYF.

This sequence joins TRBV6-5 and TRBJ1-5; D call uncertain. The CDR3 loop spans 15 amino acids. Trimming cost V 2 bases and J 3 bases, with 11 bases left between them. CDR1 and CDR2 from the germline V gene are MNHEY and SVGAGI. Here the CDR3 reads CASSYDGSANQPQHF. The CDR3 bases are TGTGCCAGCAGTTACGACGGGAGCGCCAATCAGCCCCAGCATTTT.

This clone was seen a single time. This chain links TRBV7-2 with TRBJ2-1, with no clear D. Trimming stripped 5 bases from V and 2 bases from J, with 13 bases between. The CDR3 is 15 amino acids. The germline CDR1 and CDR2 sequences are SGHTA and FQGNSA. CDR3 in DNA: TGTGCCAGCAGCCCAAGTTTACAGACCTACAATGAGCAGTTCTTC. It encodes CASSPSLQTYNEQFF.

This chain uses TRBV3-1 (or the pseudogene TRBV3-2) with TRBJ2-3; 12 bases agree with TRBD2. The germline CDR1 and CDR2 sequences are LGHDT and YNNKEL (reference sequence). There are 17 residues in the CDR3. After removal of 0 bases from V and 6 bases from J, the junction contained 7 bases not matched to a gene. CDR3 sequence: CASSQERLAGVEDTQYF. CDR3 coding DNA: TGTGCCAGCAGCCAAGAAAGACTAGCGGGGGTAGAGGATACGCAGTATTTT.

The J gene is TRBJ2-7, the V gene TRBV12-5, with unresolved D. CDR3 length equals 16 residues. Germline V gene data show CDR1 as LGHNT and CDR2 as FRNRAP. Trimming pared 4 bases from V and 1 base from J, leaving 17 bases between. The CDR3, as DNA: TGTGCTAGTGGTTCACTTAAGATGGACGGATCCTACGAGCAGTACTTC. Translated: CASGSLKMDGSYEQYF.

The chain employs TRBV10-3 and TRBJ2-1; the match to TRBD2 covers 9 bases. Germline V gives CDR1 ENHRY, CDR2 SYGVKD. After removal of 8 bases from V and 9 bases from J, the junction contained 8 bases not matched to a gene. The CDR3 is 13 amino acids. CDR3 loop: CAIWASGKGEQFF. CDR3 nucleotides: TGTGCCATCTGGGCTAGCGGGAAGGGTGAGCAGTTCTTC.

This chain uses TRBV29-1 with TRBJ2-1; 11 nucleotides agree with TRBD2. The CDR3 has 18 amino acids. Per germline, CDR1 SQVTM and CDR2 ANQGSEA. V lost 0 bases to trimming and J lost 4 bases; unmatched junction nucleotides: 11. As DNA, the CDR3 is TGCAGCGTTGAAGATGTTAGCGGGAGGGCCTGGAGATACAATGAGCAGTTCTTC. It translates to CSVEDVSGRAWRYNEQFF.

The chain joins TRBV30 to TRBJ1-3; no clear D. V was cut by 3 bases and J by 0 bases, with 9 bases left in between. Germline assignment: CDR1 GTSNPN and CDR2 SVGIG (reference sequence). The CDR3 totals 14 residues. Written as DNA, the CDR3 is TGTGCCTGGAGGATAATAAACTCTGGAAACACCATATATTTT. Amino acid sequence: CAWRIINSGNTIYF. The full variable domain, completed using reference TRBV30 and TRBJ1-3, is SQTIHQWPATLVQPVGSPLSLECTVEGTSNPNLYWYRQAAGRGLQLLFYSVGIGQISSEVPQNLSASRPQDRQFILSSKKLLLSDSGFYLCAWRIINSGNTIYFGEGSWLTVV.

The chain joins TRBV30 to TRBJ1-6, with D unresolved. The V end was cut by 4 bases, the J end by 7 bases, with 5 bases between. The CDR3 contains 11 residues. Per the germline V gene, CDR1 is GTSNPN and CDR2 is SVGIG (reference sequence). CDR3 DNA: TGTGCCTGGAACGGGAATTCACCCCTCCACTTT. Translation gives CAWNGNSPLHF.

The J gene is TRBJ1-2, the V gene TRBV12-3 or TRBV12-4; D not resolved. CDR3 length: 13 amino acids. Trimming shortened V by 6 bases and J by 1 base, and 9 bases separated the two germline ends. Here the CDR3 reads CASRRTVNYGYTF. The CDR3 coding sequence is TGTGCCAGCAGGCGGACGGTTAACTATGGCTACACCTTC.

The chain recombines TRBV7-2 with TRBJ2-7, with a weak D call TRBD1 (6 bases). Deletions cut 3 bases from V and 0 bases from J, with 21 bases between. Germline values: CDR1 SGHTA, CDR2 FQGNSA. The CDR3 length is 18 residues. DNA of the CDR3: TGTGCCAGCAGCTTGAGTGTGACAGGCAGCCTCAGCTCCTACGAGCAGTACTTC. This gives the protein CASSLSVTGSLSSYEQYF.

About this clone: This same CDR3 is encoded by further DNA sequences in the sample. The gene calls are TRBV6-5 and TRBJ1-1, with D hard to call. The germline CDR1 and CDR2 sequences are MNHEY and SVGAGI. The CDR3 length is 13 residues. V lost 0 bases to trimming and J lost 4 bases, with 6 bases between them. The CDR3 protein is CASSYSRGTEAFF. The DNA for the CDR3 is TGTGCCAGCAGTTACTCGAGAGGCACTGAAGCTTTCTTT.

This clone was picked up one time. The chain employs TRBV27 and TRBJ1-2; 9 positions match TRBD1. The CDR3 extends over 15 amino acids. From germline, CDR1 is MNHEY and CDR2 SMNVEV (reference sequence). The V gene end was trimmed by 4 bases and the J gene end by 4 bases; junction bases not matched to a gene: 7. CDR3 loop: CASSSGTGLIYGYTF. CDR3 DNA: TGTGCCAGCAGTTCCGGGACAGGGCTAATCTATGGCTACACCTTC.